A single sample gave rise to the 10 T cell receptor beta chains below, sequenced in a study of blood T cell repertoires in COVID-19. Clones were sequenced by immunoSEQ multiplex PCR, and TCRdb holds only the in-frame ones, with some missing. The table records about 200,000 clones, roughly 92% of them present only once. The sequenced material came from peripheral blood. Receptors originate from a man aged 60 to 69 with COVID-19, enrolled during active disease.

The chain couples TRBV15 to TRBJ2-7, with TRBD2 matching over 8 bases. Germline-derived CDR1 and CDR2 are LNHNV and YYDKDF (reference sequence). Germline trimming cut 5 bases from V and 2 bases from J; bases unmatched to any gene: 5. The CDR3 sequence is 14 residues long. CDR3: CATSPRGGTYEQYF. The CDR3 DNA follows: TGTGCCACCAGCCCGCGCGGGGGGACCTACGAGCAGTACTTC.

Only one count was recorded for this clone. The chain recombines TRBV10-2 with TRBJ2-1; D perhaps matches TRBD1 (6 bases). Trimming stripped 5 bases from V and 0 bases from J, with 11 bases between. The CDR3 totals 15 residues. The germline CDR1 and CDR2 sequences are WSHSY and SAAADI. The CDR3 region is CASSIDRSSYNEQFF. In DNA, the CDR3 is TGCGCCAGCAGTATAGACAGGAGCTCCTACAATGAGCAGTTCTTC.

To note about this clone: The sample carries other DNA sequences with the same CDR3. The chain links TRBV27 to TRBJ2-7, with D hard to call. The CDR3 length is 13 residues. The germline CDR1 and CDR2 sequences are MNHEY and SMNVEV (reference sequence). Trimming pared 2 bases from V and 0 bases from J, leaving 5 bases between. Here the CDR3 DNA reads TGTGCCAGCAGTTTAGGCGGCTCCTACGAGCAGTACTTC. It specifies CASSLGGSYEQYF.

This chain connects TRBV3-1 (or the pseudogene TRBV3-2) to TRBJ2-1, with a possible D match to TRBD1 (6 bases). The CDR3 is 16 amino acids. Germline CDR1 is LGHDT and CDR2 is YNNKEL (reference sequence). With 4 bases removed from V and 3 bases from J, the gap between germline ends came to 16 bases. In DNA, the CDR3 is TGTGCCAGCAGCCCCTATGGTCAGGGGTACTACAATGAGCAGTTCTTC. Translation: CASSPYGQGYYNEQFF.

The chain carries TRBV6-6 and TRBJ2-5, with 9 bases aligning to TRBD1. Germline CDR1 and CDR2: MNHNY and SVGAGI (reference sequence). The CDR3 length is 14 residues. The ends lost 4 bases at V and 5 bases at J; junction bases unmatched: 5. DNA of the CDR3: TGTGCCAGCAGTTCACAGGGGGCTCGGGAGACCCAGTACTTC. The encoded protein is CASSSQGARETQYF.

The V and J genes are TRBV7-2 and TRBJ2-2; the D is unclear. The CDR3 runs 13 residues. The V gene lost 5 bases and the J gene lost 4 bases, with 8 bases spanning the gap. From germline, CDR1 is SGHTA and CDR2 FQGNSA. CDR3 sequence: CASSPGPTGELFF. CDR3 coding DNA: TGTGCCAGCAGCCCCGGTCCCACCGGGGAGCTGTTTTTT.

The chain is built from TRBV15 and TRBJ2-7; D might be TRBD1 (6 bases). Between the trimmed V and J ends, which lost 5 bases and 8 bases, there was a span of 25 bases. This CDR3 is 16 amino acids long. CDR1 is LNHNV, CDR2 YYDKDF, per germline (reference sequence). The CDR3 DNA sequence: TGTGCCACCAGCCCCCGACAGGCAAGTTTGGGGTTACAGCAGTACTTC. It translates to CATSPRQASLGLQQYF.

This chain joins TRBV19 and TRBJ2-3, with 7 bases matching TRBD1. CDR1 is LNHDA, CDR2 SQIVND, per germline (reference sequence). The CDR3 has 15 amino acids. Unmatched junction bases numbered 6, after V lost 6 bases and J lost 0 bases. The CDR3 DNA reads TGTGCCAGTAGGTTGACGGGACAGAGCACAGATACGCAGTATTTT. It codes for CASRLTGQSTDTQYF.

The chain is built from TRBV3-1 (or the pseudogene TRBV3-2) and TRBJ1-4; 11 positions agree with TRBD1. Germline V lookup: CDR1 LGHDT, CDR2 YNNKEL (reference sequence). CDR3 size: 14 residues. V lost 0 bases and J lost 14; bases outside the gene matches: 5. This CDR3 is CASSQDRGQGVLFF. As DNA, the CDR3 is TGTGCCAGCAGCCAAGATAGGGGACAGGGGGTGCTGTTTTTT.

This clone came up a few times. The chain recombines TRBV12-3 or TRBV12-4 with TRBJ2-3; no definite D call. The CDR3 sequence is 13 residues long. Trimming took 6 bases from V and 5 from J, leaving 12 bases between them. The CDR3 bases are TGTGCCAGCAGCCCGGGTGGTGGAGATACGCAGTATTTT. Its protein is CASSPGGGDTQYF.